Listed below are T cell receptor beta chains from one sample, sequenced in a study of T cell changes during pregnancy in multiple sclerosis. Using immunoSEQ multiplex PCR, the repertoire was profiled, and TCRdb retains in-frame clones only, with some absent. In the table there are roughly 49,000 clones, around 95% of which are singletons. Material: CD8+ T cells from peripheral blood mononuclear cells, obtained after pregnancy. These receptors came from a female donor with multiple sclerosis, enrolled in a pregnancy study. Each CDR3 is given with its conserved first and last residue. A D gene is named only where the DNA matches it firmly. The listing skips clone size in some rows; elsewhere it reads once, few, many or a size class.

D gene | J gene | V gene | CDR3 length | clone size | CDR3 DNA | CDR3 protein
TRBD1 | TRBJ1-4 | TRBV27 | 15 | - | TGTGCCAGCAGCGGGGAGGGACAGGGCGGTGAAAAACTGTTTTTT | CASSGEGQGGEKLFF
- | TRBJ1-4 | TRBV19 | 15 | - | TGTGCCAGTAGTGGAGCACAGGGACGTAATGAAAAACTGTTTTTT | CASSGAQGRNEKLFF
- | TRBJ1-2 | TRBV12-5 | 14 | - | TGTGCTAGTGGTTTGATTATCAGTAACTATGGCTACACCTTC | CASGLIISNYGYTF
TRBD2 | TRBJ2-3 | TRBV7-2 | 15 | - | TGTGCCAGCAGCTTAGTAGCGGGGGGGCCGGGTACGCAGTATTTT | CASSLVAGGPGTQYF
- | TRBJ2-3 | TRBV4-3 | 12 | - | TGCGCCAGCAGCCAAGATTGGGAGGCGCAGTATTTT | CASSQDWEAQYF
TRBD2 | TRBJ2-5 | TRBV5-1 | 15 | - | TGCGCCAGCAGCTTGTCTTCGGGACTAGCGGAGACCCAGTACTTC | CASSLSSGLAETQYF
- | TRBJ2-1 | TRBV7-6 | 15 | - | TGTGCCAGCAGCTCAGACACGAGCTCCTACAATGAGCAGTTCTTC | CASSSDTSSYNEQFF
TRBD1 | TRBJ2-6 | TRBV6-1 | 15 | - | TGTGCCAGCGATACAGGGGGCTCTGGGGCCAACGTCCTGACTTTC | CASDTGGSGANVLTF
TRBD1 | TRBJ1-3 | TRBV7-9 | 16 | - | TGTGCCAGCACCTCTCCTACAGGGGACTCTGGAAACACCATATATTTT | CASTSPTGDSGNTIYF
- | TRBJ2-7 | TRBV5-4 | 12 | - | TGTGCCAGCAGCTTCGGCTCCTACGAGCAGTACTTC | CASSFGSYEQYF
TRBD1 | TRBJ2-7 | TRBV7-9 | 15 | - | TGTGCCAGCAGCTATTCCGGGACAGCGATTCACGAGCAGTACTTC | CASSYSGTAIHEQYF
- | TRBJ1-4 | TRBV18 | 16 | - | TGTGCCAGCTCACCTCCCCTGCTGGGCGCTAATGAAAAACTGTTTTTT | CASSPPLLGANEKLFF
TRBD2 | TRBJ2-7 | TRBV2 | 12 | once | TGTGCCAGCATAGCGGGAGGTTACGAGCAGTACTTC | CASIAGGYEQYF
- | TRBJ1-2 | TRBV6-1 | 13 | - | TGTGCCCTCAGCCCGGGTTGGTCTTATGGCTACACCTTC | CALSPGWSYGYTF
- | TRBJ2-2 | TRBV27 | 14 | - | TGTGCCAGCAGTTTACTCGGACAAACCGGGGAGCTGTTTTTT | CASSLLGQTGELFF
- | TRBJ2-7 | TRBV28 | 13 | - | TGTGCCAGCACGATCAGAGGGTATAACGAGCAGTACTTC | CASTIRGYNEQYF